A selection of T cell receptor beta chains follows, all from one sample in a study of blood T cells in healthy people across ages. Using its own MiXCR run on the 5' RACE reads, TCRdb lists one record per CDR3 protein. The repertoire consists of some 1.6 million distinct CDR3 sequences, with 30% to 35% occurring once and the leading ten covering roughly 10%. Sequencing used blood. These receptors came from a woman aged 25 to 39 in good health. Both conserved end residues are part of each CDR3.

>15|TRBJ2-3|TRBV3-1
CASSHFQGGTGTQYF
>14|TRBJ1-5|TRBV6-6
CASSNTGGHQPQHF
>13|TRBJ2-1|TRBV12-3/TRBV12-4
CTSSIGSYNEQFF
>15|TRBJ2-3|TRBV30
CAWSQVRTGADTQYF
>15|TRBJ1-1|TRBV7-3
CASSQTGTLGTEAFF
>13|TRBJ2-5|TRBV7-2
CASSLGGLLTQYF
>18|TRBJ2-6|TRBV6-5
CASGNTGTGTSGANVLTF
>15|TRBJ2-7|TRBV27
CASSSLGQEAYEQYF
>16|TRBJ1-2|TRBV14
CASSQEDRGTLYGYTF
>13|TRBJ1-1|TRBV20-1
CSARDAGTLGAFF
>15|TRBJ2-7|TRBV21-1
CASIPTAGGSYEQYF
>14|TRBJ2-3|TRBV11-3
CASSFAGAFDTQYF
>16|TRBJ2-1|TRBV20-1
CSAHIGSGTSRSQQFF
>14|TRBJ2-3|TRBV5-1
CATQGQPSTDTQYF
>17|TRBJ2-1|TRBV4-1
CASSEGLAGVNYNEQFF
>15|TRBJ2-1|TRBV6-2/TRBV6-3
CASVTGGGPYNEQFF
>15|TRBJ2-7|TRBV11-3
CASSPTGTGEGEQYF
>12|.|TRBV7-9
CASTNRDDEQYF
>14|TRBJ1-6|TRBV28
CASSVGDSLSPLHF
>16|TRBJ1-1|TRBV7-2
CASSFGTGGRDTEAFF
>13|TRBJ2-3|TRBV6-4
CASSDWGSDTQYF
>14|TRBJ2-7|TRBV27
CASSPTGDYYEQYF
>15|TRBJ2-3|TRBV15
CATSVLAGLTDTQYF
>16|TRBJ2-5|TRBV4-2
CASSQGEASVKETQYF
>15|TRBJ2-1|TRBV7-3
CASSPRLAGMNEQFF
>17|TRBJ1-1|TRBV29-1
CSVEEGIRGGMNTEAFF
>13|TRBJ1-2|TRBV20-1
CSAREGANYGYTF